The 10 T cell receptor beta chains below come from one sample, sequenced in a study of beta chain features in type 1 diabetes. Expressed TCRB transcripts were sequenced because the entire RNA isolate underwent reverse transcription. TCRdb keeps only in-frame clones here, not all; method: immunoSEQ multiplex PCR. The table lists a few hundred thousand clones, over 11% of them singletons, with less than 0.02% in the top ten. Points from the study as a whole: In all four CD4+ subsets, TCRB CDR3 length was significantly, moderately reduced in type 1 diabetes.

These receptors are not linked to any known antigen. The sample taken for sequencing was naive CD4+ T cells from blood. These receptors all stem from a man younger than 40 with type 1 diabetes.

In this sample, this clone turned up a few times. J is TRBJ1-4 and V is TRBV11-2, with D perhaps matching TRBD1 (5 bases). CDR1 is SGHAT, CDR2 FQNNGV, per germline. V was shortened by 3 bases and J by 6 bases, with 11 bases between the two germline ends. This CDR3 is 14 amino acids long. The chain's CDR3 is CASSFGGTYEKLFF. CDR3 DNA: TGTGCCAGCAGCTTCGGGGGGACTTATGAAAAACTGTTTTTT.

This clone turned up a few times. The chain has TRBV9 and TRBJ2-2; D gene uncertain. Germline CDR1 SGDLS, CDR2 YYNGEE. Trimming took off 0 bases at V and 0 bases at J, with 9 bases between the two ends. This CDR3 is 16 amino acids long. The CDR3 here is CASSVGAQANTGELFF. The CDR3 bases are TGTGCCAGCAGCGTAGGAGCCCAGGCGAACACCGGGGAGCTGTTTTTT.

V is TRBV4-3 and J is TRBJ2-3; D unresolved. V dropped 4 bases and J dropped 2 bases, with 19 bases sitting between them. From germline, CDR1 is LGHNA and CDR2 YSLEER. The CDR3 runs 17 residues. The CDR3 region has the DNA TGCGCCAGCAGCCCTGGAGCCTCAATTGGGTCCACAGATACGCAGTATTTT. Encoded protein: CASSPGASIGSTDTQYF.

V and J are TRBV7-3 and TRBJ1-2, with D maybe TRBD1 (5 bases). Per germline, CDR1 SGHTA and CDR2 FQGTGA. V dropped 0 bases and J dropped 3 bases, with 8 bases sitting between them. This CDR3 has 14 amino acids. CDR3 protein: CASSLTAQDYGYTF. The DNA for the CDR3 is TGTGCCAGCAGCTTAACAGCACAGGACTATGGCTACACCTTC.

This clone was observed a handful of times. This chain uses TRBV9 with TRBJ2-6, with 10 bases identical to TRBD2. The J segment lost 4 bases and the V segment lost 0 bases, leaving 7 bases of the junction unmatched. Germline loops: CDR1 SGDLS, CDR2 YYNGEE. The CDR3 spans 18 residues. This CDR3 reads CASSVAVAGGAGANVLTF. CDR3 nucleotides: TGTGCCAGCAGCGTAGCTGTAGCGGGAGGCGCCGGGGCCAACGTCCTGACTTTC.

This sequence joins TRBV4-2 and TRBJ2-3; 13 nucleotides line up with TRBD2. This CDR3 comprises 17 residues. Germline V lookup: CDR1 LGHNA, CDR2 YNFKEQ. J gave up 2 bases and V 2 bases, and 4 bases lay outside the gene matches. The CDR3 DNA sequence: TGTGCCAGCAGCCAATCCGGGACTAGCGGGACCACAGATACGCAGTATTTT. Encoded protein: CASSQSGTSGTTDTQYF.

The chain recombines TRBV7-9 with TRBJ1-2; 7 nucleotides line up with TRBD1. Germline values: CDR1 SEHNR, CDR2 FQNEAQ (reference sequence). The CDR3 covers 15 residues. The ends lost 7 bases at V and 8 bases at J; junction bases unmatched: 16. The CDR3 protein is CASTPIRGTAVGYTF. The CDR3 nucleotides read TGTGCCAGCACACCCATCCGAGGGACAGCGGTGGGCTACACCTTC.

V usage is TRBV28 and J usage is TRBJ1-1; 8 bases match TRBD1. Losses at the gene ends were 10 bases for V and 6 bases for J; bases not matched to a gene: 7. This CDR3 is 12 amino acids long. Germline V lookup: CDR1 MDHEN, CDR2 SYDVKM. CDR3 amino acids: CAIAQGAAEAFF. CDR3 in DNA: TGTGCCATCGCGCAGGGGGCCGCTGAAGCTTTCTTT.

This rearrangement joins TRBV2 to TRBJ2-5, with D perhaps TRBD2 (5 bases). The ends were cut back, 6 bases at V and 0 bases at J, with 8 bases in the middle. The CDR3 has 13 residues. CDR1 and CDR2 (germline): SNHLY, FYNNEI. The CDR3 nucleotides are TGTGCCAGCAGCAGGACTCACCAAGAGACCCAGTACTTC. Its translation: CASSRTHQETQYF.

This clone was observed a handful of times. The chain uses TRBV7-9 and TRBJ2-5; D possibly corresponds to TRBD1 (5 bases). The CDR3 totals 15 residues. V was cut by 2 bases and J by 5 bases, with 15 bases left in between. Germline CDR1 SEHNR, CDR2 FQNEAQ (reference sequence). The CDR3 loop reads CASSLIQALGETQYF. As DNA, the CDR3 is TGTGCCAGCAGCTTAATACAGGCTTTAGGGGAGACCCAGTACTTC.